This T cell receptor (beta chain) came from a study of CD4+ T cells in melanoma. Details on this clone: The antigen remains unidentified.

General observations from the study: Diverse differentiation states were reported for melanoma neoantigen-specific CD4+ T cells. A reported correlation linked neoantigen-specific CD4+ T cells to CD8+, macrophage and B cell function.

The V end was cut by 4 bases, the J end by 2 bases, with 12 bases between. CDR1 is SGHRS, CDR2 YFSETQ, per germline. This CDR3 contains 15 residues. Clones were read by immunoSEQ multiplex PCR, and TCRdb kept only the in-frame ones, dropping some. Among roughly 120,000 clones listed, approximately 92% were seen once. The chain has TRBV5-1 and TRBJ1-4; D is perhaps TRBD1 (6 bases). The specimen was peripheral blood. The receptor's source is a human donor with melanoma. CDR3 amino acids: CASSLQGLTNEKLFF. The CDR3, as DNA: TGCGCCAGCAGCCTACAGGGTCTGACTAATGAAAAACTGTTTTTT.